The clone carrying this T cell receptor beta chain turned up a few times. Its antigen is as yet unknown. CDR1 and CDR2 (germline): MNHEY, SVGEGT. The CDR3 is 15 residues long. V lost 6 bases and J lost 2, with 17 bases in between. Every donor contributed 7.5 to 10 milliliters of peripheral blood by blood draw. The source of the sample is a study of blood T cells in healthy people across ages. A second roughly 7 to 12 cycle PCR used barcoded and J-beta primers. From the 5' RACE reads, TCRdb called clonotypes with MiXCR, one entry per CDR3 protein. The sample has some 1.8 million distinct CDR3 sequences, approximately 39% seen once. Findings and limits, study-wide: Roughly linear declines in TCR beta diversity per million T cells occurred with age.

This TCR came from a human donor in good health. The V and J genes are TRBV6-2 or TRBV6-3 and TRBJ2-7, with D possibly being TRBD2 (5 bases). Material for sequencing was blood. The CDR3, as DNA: TGTGCCAGCAGCCTGCGGGTTGGTGGGCCCTACGAGCAGTACTTC. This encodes CASSLRVGGPYEQYF.